The 23 T cell receptor beta chains below all came from one sample that was sequenced in a study of OX40 agonist ivuxolimab in advanced cancers. Measured with immunoSEQ multiplex PCR; TCRdb has only the in-frame clones, and not every one. There are about 110,000 clones in the sample; 91% occur only once, and over 0.6% lies in the top ten. This specimen consisted of CD4+ or CD8+ T cells sorted from blood, obtained in a trial of the OX40 agonist ivuxolimab. These receptors all come from an adult with an advanced solid tumor such as melanoma, head and neck, liver or kidney cancer.

A single count supports this clone. The chain couples TRBV10-1 to TRBJ2-7; 7 nucleotides align to TRBD1. This CDR3 spans 12 amino acids. Trimming took 6 bases from V and 6 from J; bases not matched to a gene: 5. Germline V gene data show CDR1 as WNHNN and CDR2 as SYGVQD (reference sequence). The CDR3 nucleotides read TGCGCCAGCAGCCGACAGGGAACCGAGCAGTACTTC. This sequence encodes CASSRQGTEQYF.

V is TRBV12-2 and J is TRBJ2-2; no check of the table's D call, TRBD1, against the DNA was made. TRBV12-2 represents a pseudogene. This CDR3 has 18 residues. The CDR3: CASRLEAGDRAAAGELFF. DNA of the CDR3: TGTGCAAGTCGCTTAGAGGCTGGAGACAGAGCCGCGGCCGGGGAGCTGTTTTTT.

The chain employs TRBV30 and TRBJ1-6; unclear D gene. Germline lookup yields CDR1 GTSNPN and CDR2 SVGIG (reference sequence). CDR3 length equals 14 residues. V lost 8 bases, J lost 5 bases, and 16 bases lay in between. The CDR3 region is CAHAGILHNSPLHF. As DNA, the CDR3 is TGTGCCCACGCCGGGATATTACATAATTCACCCCTCCACTTT. Drawing the rest from reference TRBV30 and TRBJ1-6, the complete variable domain is SQTIHQWPATLVQPVGSPLSLECTVEGTSNPNLYWYRQAAGRGLQLLFYSVGIGQISSEVPQNLSASRPQDRQFILSSKKLLLSDSGFYLCAHAGILHNSPLHFGNGTRLTVT.

The chain links TRBV5-1 to TRBJ2-3, with TRBD2 matching over 9 bases. Germline V CDR1 and CDR2: SGHRS, YFSETQ. This CDR3 is built from 16 residues. Trimming removed 0 bases from V and 2 bases from J; junction bases left unmatched: 4. CDR3 nucleotides: TGCGCCAGCAGCTTGGGAGTAGCGGGAGTCACAGATACGCAGTATTTT. Protein sequence: CASSLGVAGVTDTQYF.

The chain recombines TRBV7-9 with TRBJ2-3; the D gene is possibly TRBD2 (6 bases). Trimming removed 2 bases from V and 4 bases from J, with 16 bases in between. This CDR3 comprises 16 residues. In germline, CDR1 is SEHNR, CDR2 FQNEAQ (reference sequence). The CDR3 loop is CASSLWGSGLADTQYF. For the CDR3, the DNA is TGTGCCAGCAGCTTATGGGGCAGCGGGCTGGCAGATACGCAGTATTTT.

This clone was seen once. The chain couples TRBV18 to TRBJ1-2, with TRBD1 matching over 9 bases. This CDR3 has 17 residues. Germline CDR1 reads KGHSH; CDR2 reads LQKENI. V lost 3 bases, J lost 8 bases, and 16 bases stayed unmatched. CDR3 nucleotide sequence: TGTGCCAGCTCACCTTATACTTTCGGGACAGGGCTCGAGGGCTACACCTTC. Translated, it gives CASSPYTFGTGLEGYTF.

J is TRBJ2-1 and V is TRBV5-6; 10 bases are shared with TRBD2. The ends lost 10 bases at V and 2 bases at J; junction bases unmatched: 9. The CDR3 covers 15 residues. CDR1 and CDR2 (germline): SGHDT, YYEEEE. CDR3 loop: CAGRTSGGTYNEQFF. CDR3 in DNA: TGTGCCGGACGGACTAGCGGAGGCACCTACAATGAGCAGTTCTTC.

The chain's CDR3 is CASSQDHPQGYGYTF. CDR3 in DNA: TGTGCCAGCAGCCAAGATCACCCTCAGGGCTATGGCTACACCTTC. The chain recombines TRBV4-2 with TRBJ1-2; D possibly corresponds to TRBD1 (5 bases). Germline CDR1 is LGHNA and CDR2 is YNFKEQ. The CDR3 covers 15 residues. The germline V and J ends were trimmed by 0 bases and 4 bases, with 12 bases remaining between them.

The chain links TRBV19 to TRBJ2-1, with 10 bases that match TRBD2. Trimming removed 9 bases from V and 7 bases from J; junction bases left unmatched: 9. This CDR3 has 14 amino acids. CDR1 LNHDA and CDR2 SQIVND come from the germline V gene (reference sequence). In DNA, the CDR3 is TGTGCCAGCAACAGCGGGAGGGAGCGGAATGAGCAGTTCTTC. This sequence encodes CASNSGRERNEQFF.

The chain is built from TRBV27 and TRBJ2-3; TRBD2 matches 7 bases. Germline V lookup: CDR1 MNHEY, CDR2 SMNVEV (reference sequence). There are 15 residues in the CDR3. V lost 6 bases, J lost 3 bases, and 9 bases stayed unmatched. The CDR3 nucleotides are TGTGCCAGCAGGGGACTAACTTTTTTGACAGATACGCAGTATTTT. This gives the protein CASRGLTFLTDTQYF.

V gene TRBV5-4 combines with J gene TRBJ2-5; D is ambiguous. V was cut by 3 bases and J by 1 base, with 13 bases left in between. This CDR3 comprises 15 residues. Per the germline V gene, CDR1 is SGHNT and CDR2 is YYREEE (reference sequence). The CDR3 DNA follows: TGTGCCAGCAGCTCCCCCGATAACATCCAAGAGACCCAGTACTTC. It translates to CASSSPDNIQETQYF.

V gene TRBV5-6 combines with J gene TRBJ2-7; a possible D gene is TRBD1 (5 bases). V lost 2 bases, J lost 4 bases, and 7 bases lay in between. The length of the CDR3 is 12 residues. Germline CDR1 is SGHDT and CDR2 is YYEEEE. The CDR3 DNA reads TGTGCCAGCAGCTTTAGGGGTTACGAGCAGTACTTC. Amino acids: CASSFRGYEQYF.

The chain has TRBV7-9 and TRBJ2-5, with D perhaps TRBD1 or TRBD2 (5 bases each). In germline, CDR1 is SEHNR, CDR2 FQNEAQ (reference sequence). The CDR3 has 14 residues. Trimming stripped 5 bases from V and 2 bases from J, with 12 bases between. The CDR3 region is CASSPAWGQETQYF. CDR3 sequence (DNA): TGTGCCAGCAGCCCTGCATGGGGGCAAGAGACCCAGTACTTC. Full variable domain (missing parts from reference TRBV7-9 and TRBJ2-5): DTGVSQNPRHKITKRGQNVTFRCDPISEHNRLYWYRQTLGQGPEFLTYFQNEAQLEKSRLLSDRFSAERPKGSFSTLEIQRTEQGDSAMYLCASSPAWGQETQYFGPGTRLLVL.

This sequence joins TRBV4-2 and TRBJ2-2; TRBD2 agrees at 10 bases. V trimming: 0 bases; J trimming: 6 bases; junction bases outside the gene matches: 4. In germline, CDR1 is LGHNA, CDR2 YNFKEQ. CDR3 length equals 16 residues. The CDR3 DNA reads as TGTGCCAGCAGCCAAGATCGGAGCGGGGGGGCCGGGGAGCTGTTTTTT. Amino acid sequence: CASSQDRSGGAGELFF.

The chain uses TRBV2 and TRBJ2-3, with D possibly being TRBD1 or TRBD2 (6 bases each). Germline V gene sequence: CDR1 SNHLY, CDR2 FYNNEI. The ends were cut back, 7 bases at V and 4 bases at J, with 24 bases in the middle. This CDR3 is 17 amino acids long. The CDR3 region has the DNA TGTGCCAGCAACATCCCGGGGGCTAGCGTCGGCGCAGATACGCAGTATTTT. It specifies CASNIPGASVGADTQYF.

The chain carries TRBV19 and TRBJ1-2; tentatively, D is TRBD1 (6 bases). This CDR3 has 14 residues. CDR1 LNHDA and CDR2 SQIVND come from the germline V gene (reference sequence). Trimming took 6 bases from V and 2 from J, leaving 13 bases between them. The CDR3 bases are TGTGCCAGTAGGGTCGACAGGAGCAACTATGGCTACACCTTC. It is translated as CASRVDRSNYGYTF.

The gene calls are TRBV11-2 and TRBJ1-1; D is uncertain. The V gene lost 2 bases and the J gene lost 1 base, with 8 bases spanning the gap. Germline V CDR1 and CDR2: SGHAT, FQNNGV. This CDR3 is built from 14 residues. The CDR3 sequence: CASSLSQANTEAFF. The CDR3 bases are TGTGCCAGCAGCTTAAGCCAGGCGAACACTGAAGCTTTCTTT.

The chain recombines TRBV6-1 with TRBJ2-5, with D tentatively TRBD1 (6 bases). The CDR3 is 15 amino acids. V dropped 5 bases and J dropped 4 bases, with 17 bases sitting between them. Germline V lookup: CDR1 MNHNS, CDR2 SASEGT. The CDR3 bases are TGTGCCAGCAGTCAACTCGGGACACCAGCAGAGACCCAGTACTTC. Protein sequence: CASSQLGTPAETQYF.

The gene calls are TRBV18 and TRBJ1-2; TRBD1 aligns across 9 bases. V was pared by 3 bases and J by 6 bases, with 8 bases of the junction left unmatched. CDR1 is KGHSH, CDR2 LQKENI, per germline. The CDR3 sequence is 15 residues long. The chain's CDR3 is CASSPTGTGPHGYTF. The DNA for the CDR3 is TGTGCCAGCTCACCTACCGGGACAGGGCCCCATGGCTACACCTTC.

Only one count was recorded for this clone. V and J are TRBV30 and TRBJ1-5; D unresolved. Germline V gene data show CDR1 as GTSNPN and CDR2 as SVGIG (reference sequence). The CDR3 runs 14 residues. Deletions cut 3 bases from V and 8 bases from J, with 17 bases between. The chain's CDR3 is CAWRAKGSSKPQHF. The CDR3 DNA is TGTGCCTGGAGGGCAAAGGGTAGTAGCAAGCCCCAGCATTTT.

This chain joins TRBV6-5 and TRBJ1-1, with D perhaps matching TRBD1 (6 bases). The V end lost 6 bases, the J end lost 1 base, and 9 bases lay between the germline ends. This CDR3 contains 13 residues. CDR1 and CDR2 from the germline V gene are MNHEY and SVGAGI. CDR3 residues: CASSQGKNTEAFF. CDR3 DNA: TGTGCCAGCAGCCAGGGGAAGAACACTGAAGCTTTCTTT.

The chain has TRBV13 and TRBJ2-1; 9 bases fit TRBD2. The CDR3 sequence is 15 residues long. Per germline, CDR1 PRHDT and CDR2 FYEKMQ (reference sequence). V lost 7 bases, J lost 4 bases, and 8 bases stayed unmatched. The CDR3 coding sequence is TGTGCCAGCAACCGCCCGACTAGCGGTTACAATGAGCAGTTCTTC. Protein sequence: CASNRPTSGYNEQFF.

J is TRBJ2-7 and V is TRBV5-8, with 7 nucleotides matching TRBD1. This CDR3 is built from 14 residues. CDR1 is SGHTS and CDR2 is YDEGEE in the germline V gene. Germline trimming cut 3 bases from V and 2 bases from J; bases unmatched to any gene: 5. The CDR3 sequence is CASSSGGQAYEQYF. The CDR3, as DNA: TGTGCCAGCAGCTCTGGAGGACAGGCCTACGAGCAGTACTTC.